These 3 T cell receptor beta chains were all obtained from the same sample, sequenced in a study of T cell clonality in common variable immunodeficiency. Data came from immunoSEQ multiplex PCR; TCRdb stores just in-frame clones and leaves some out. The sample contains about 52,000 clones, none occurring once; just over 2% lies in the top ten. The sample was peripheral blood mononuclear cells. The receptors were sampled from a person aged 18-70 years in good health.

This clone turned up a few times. The DNA read from the CDR3 is TGTGCCAGTAGTATAGGAGGGCAAGGCACTCAGCCG. It is translated as CASSIGGQGTQP. The whole CDR3 protein is CASSIGGQGTQPQYF. V and J are TRBV19 and TRBJ2-3; TRBD2 might be the D (5 bases). The CDR3 end is not reached by the read, which stops 3 residues before it; the germline J gene fills it in. This CDR3 region has 15 residues. CDR1 is LNHDA and CDR2 is SQIVND in the germline V gene (reference sequence).

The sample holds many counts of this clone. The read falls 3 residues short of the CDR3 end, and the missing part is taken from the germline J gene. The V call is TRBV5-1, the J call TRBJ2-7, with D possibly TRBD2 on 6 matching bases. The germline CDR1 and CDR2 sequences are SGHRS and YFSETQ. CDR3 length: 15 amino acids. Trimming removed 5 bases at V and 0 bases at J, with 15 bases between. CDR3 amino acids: CASSQGRGSSYEQYF. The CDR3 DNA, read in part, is TGCGCCAGCAGTCAGGGACGGGGGAGCTCCTACGAG.

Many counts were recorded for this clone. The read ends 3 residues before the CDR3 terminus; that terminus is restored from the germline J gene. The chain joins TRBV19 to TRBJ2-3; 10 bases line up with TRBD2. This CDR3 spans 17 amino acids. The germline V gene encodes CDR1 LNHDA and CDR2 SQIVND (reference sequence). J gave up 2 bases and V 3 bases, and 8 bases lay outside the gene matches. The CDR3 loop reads CASSIASGGFLTDTQYF. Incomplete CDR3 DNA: TGTGCCAGTAGTATTGCTAGCGGGGGCTTCCTCACAGATACG.